Listed below are T cell receptor beta chains from one sample, sequenced in a study of blood T cell repertoires in COVID-19. Clones were read by immunoSEQ multiplex PCR, and TCRdb kept only the in-frame ones, dropping some. This table has about 260,000 clones, 80% to 90% appearing once. Material for sequencing was peripheral blood. These receptors all stem from a man aged 25-45 years with active or convalescent COVID-19. Both conserved end residues are part of each CDR3. Fields, in order: CDR3 DNA, CDR3 protein, J gene, V gene, D gene, clone size. The D gene is left open where the match is weak. Some rows have no size entry. The others give once, few or many, or a class for an expanded clone.

DNA: TGTGCCAGCCCTCCTAGCGGGGTCAACAATGAGCAGTTCTTC
CDR3: CASPPSGVNNEQFF
J: TRBJ2-1
V: TRBV6-5
D: TRBD2
size: -

DNA: TGTGCCTGGAGGGGGCGGACAGGTAGTGGTGGGGCCAACGTCCTGACTTTC
CDR3: CAWRGRTGSGGANVLTF
J: TRBJ2-6
V: TRBV30
D: TRBD1
size: -

DNA: TGTGCCAGCAGCGTGAGGCCTAGCGGGGGGGCTCTGAATGAGCAGTTCTTC
CDR3: CASSVRPSGGALNEQFF
J: TRBJ2-1
V: TRBV9
D: TRBD2
size: -

DNA: TGCAGCGTGGGAATGCCCAGGGCTACCGTAGGCTACACCTTC
CDR3: CSVGMPRATVGYTF
J: TRBJ1-2
V: TRBV29-1
D: -
size: -

DNA: TGTGCCAGCAGACGGGACAGGCTTGCTGAAGCTTTCTTT
CDR3: CASRRDRLAEAFF
J: TRBJ1-1
V: TRBV11-2
D: TRBD1
size: -

DNA: TGTGCCAGCAGCGGGACAGGCGCGAACACCGGGGAGCTGTTTTTT
CDR3: CASSGTGANTGELFF
J: TRBJ2-2
V: TRBV9
D: TRBD1
size: -

DNA: TGTGCCAGCAGCCAAGACAGGAATGAAAAACTGTTTTTT
CDR3: CASSQDRNEKLFF
J: TRBJ1-4
V: TRBV4-2
D: -
size: -

DNA: TGCAGCGTTGGTCTGTCAGGGCCCGCTGAAGCTTTCTTT
CDR3: CSVGLSGPAEAFF
J: TRBJ1-1
V: TRBV29-1
D: -
size: -

DNA: TGTGCCAGCAGCTTGGCAGCGGGCGAAACCTACGAGCAGTACTTC
CDR3: CASSLAAGETYEQYF
J: TRBJ2-7
V: TRBV5-4
D: -
size: -

DNA: TGTGCCAGCAGCTTGTGGGGGCAGAATCAGCCCCAGCATTTT
CDR3: CASSLWGQNQPQHF
J: TRBJ1-5
V: TRBV5-4
D: -
size: -

DNA: TGTGCCACCAGAACGGACAGGGACAATCAGCCCCAGCATTTT
CDR3: CATRTDRDNQPQHF
J: TRBJ1-5
V: TRBV24-1
D: TRBD1
size: -

DNA: TGTGCCAGCTCACCACAAGACAGAAAGCAGTTCTTC
CDR3: CASSPQDRKQFF
J: TRBJ2-1
V: TRBV18
D: -
size: -

DNA: TGTGCCAGCAGCGGAAGGAAGGGGGAGAACACTGAAGCTTTCTTT
CDR3: CASSGRKGENTEAFF
J: TRBJ1-1
V: TRBV7-8
D: -
size: -

DNA: TGTGCCAGCAGCTTAGCCGGAGACCTCTACGAGCAGTACTTC
CDR3: CASSLAGDLYEQYF
J: TRBJ2-7
V: TRBV7-2
D: -
size: few

DNA: TGTGCCATCGGACAGGGGACCGGTGGCTACACCTTC
CDR3: CAIGQGTGGYTF
J: TRBJ1-2
V: TRBV15
D: TRBD1
size: once

DNA: TGTGCCAGCGGTCGGGGGACGGGAAACACCATATATTTT
CDR3: CASGRGTGNTIYF
J: TRBJ1-3
V: TRBV12-3/TRBV12-4
D: -
size: once

DNA: TGCGCCAGCAGCCGCGGCGTAGGTCAGCCCCAGCATTTT
CDR3: CASSRGVGQPQHF
J: TRBJ1-5
V: TRBV4-1
D: -
size: -

DNA: TGTGCCTGGCGTGTACAGGGATGGGGCAATGAAAAACTGTTTTTT
CDR3: CAWRVQGWGNEKLFF
J: TRBJ1-4
V: TRBV30
D: -
size: -

DNA: TGCGCCAGCAGCCAAGTCGCCCAAACAGGGAGTAAAGCTTTCTTT
CDR3: CASSQVAQTGSKAFF
J: TRBJ1-1
V: TRBV4-1
D: -
size: -

DNA: TGTGCCAGCAGTTTACGACAGAACTATGGCTACACCTTC
CDR3: CASSLRQNYGYTF
J: TRBJ1-2
V: TRBV27
D: -
size: -

DNA: TGTGCCAGCAGTGAAATGGGGCGATTCAATGAGCAGTTCTTC
CDR3: CASSEMGRFNEQFF
J: TRBJ2-1
V: TRBV2
D: -
size: -

DNA: TGTGCCAGCAGCACTAGAGGCTCGGACACCGGGGAGCTGTTTTTT
CDR3: CASSTRGSDTGELFF
J: TRBJ2-2
V: TRBV5-4
D: -
size: -

DNA: TGCGCCAGCAGCCAAGAAGGCCGGGGTTACTCACCCCTCCACTTT
CDR3: CASSQEGRGYSPLHF
J: TRBJ1-6
V: TRBV4-1
D: -
size: -

DNA: TGTGCCAGTAGTTCGGACAGCTCCTACGAGCAGTACTTC
CDR3: CASSSDSSYEQYF
J: TRBJ2-7
V: TRBV19
D: -
size: -

DNA: TGTGCCAGCAGGGCCCAGGGGTTCGATCAGCCCCAGCATTTT
CDR3: CASRAQGFDQPQHF
J: TRBJ1-5
V: TRBV25-1
D: -
size: -

DNA: TGTGCCAGCAGCTTACAACAGGGGGTGACGGCTGGCTACACCTTC
CDR3: CASSLQQGVTAGYTF
J: TRBJ1-2
V: TRBV11-2
D: TRBD1
size: -

DNA: TGTGCCAGTAGTATAGATCGACAGGGGGCCGGGGTTATAACTGAAGCTTTCTTT
CDR3: CASSIDRQGAGVITEAFF
J: TRBJ1-1
V: TRBV19
D: TRBD1
size: -

DNA: TGTGCCAGCACCCCGACAGGGGGCAGAGGATCACCCCTCCACTTT
CDR3: CASTPTGGRGSPLHF
J: TRBJ1-6
V: TRBV6-5
D: TRBD1
size: -

DNA: TGTGCCAGCAGTCCCGACGCAGGGCTTGGCTACACCTTC
CDR3: CASSPDAGLGYTF
J: TRBJ1-2
V: TRBV12-3/TRBV12-4
D: -
size: -

DNA: TGTGCCTCAACTTCGACTCGCGACTATGGCTACACCTTC
CDR3: CASTSTRDYGYTF
J: TRBJ1-2
V: TRBV6-5
D: -
size: -

DNA: TGTGCCTGGAGTGTTCAGTCAAGCTACACCTTC
CDR3: CAWSVQSSYTF
J: TRBJ1-2
V: TRBV30
D: -
size: -

DNA: TGTGCCAGCAGCCAAGCACAGGGCACCTATGGCTACACCTTC
CDR3: CASSQAQGTYGYTF
J: TRBJ1-2
V: TRBV3-1/TRBV3-2
D: -
size: -